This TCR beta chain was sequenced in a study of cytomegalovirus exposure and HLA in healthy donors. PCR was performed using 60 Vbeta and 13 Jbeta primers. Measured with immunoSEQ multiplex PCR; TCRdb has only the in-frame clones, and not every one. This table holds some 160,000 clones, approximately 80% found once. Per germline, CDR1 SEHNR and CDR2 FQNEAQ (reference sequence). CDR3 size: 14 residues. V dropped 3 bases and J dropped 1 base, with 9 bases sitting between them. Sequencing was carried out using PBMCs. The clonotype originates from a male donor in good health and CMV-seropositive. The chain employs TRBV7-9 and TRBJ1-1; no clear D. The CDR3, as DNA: TGTGCCAGCAGCTTTGGTGGCGGGAACACTGAAGCTTTCTTT. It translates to CASSFGGGNTEAFF.